This paragraph covers one TCR beta chain sequence. There is no known antigen for this receptor. No base quality values were provided; no much bigger clone lies one nucleotide off. Genomic DNA was isolated from the sorted cells so that the TCRbeta CDR3 region could be sequenced. The immunoSEQ Assay was used for sequencing of TCRbeta CDR3 regions. TCRdb provides this immuneACCESS table in a form limited to in-frame rearrangements. Some clones are lacking; in checked studies, under half of them reflect an unresolved V gene, and why the rest are absent is not known. Within this sample are about 64,000 clones, with roughly 84% of them counted one time only. Together, the top ten hold 2% to 3% of the sample. Between the V and J ends, shortened by 0 bases and 1 base respectively, the junction contains 18 bases. CDR1 WNHNN and CDR2 SYGVQD were looked up in the germline V gene (reference sequence). The CDR3, from cysteine to phenylalanine, totals 18 residues. Only the CDR3 region is kept as DNA, spanning 54 bases read in frame from base 1.

This record comes from a study of OX40 agonist ivuxolimab in advanced cancers. Regarding the study in general: Ivuxolimab was an agonistic, fully human IgG2 monoclonal antibody directed against OX40 (CD134), a costimulatory receptor. Intravenous ivuxolimab was administered to patients every 2 weeks at six dose levels: 0.01, 0.1, 0.3, 1.5, 3 and 10 mg/kg. Among the 52 dose-escalation patients, around 20 had hepatocellular carcinoma, around 15 melanoma, 9 renal cell carcinoma and 9 head and neck cancer. A male proportion of roughly 80% and a mean age of approximately 58 years, ranging from roughly 20 to 80, were recorded for the dose-escalation cohort. Prior anti-PD-1, anti-PD-L1 or anti-CTLA-4 therapy was permitted, and approximately 40% of dose-escalation patients had received checkpoint inhibitors. Partial responses occurred in three dose-escalation patients: two with cutaneous melanoma and one with hepatocellular carcinoma. Peripheral TCRbeta sequencing was intended to test whether TCR sequence diversity was altered and clonal T-cell expansion was caused by ivuxolimab. The paper describes the monotherapy dose-escalation part (N of about 50 patients) of the phase I trial of ivuxolimab. The study at large found these results: The antigen specificity of the peripheral T cells that underwent clonal expansion was not determined. Partial responders in the 0.1-3.0 mg/kg groups had among the lowest normalized peripheral clonal expansion, especially among CD8+ T cells. At doses of 0.1 to 3.0 mg/kg, clonal expansion of both CD4+ and CD8+ T cells in blood was seen between baseline and week 6. Low levels of normalized T-cell clonal expansion were also seen in some patients who did not respond. On average, CD8+ T cells showed more expanded clones than CD4+ T cells after ivuxolimab.

The trial excluded patients who had a history of autoimmune disease or who were on systemic immunosuppression. Peripheral blood for TCR sequencing was collected from all dose cohorts at baseline, on cycle 4 day 1, and on cycle 7 day 1. Samples were obtained from an open-label, multicenter, first-in-human phase I dose-escalation trial of ivuxolimab. Adults with locally advanced or metastatic melanoma, renal cell carcinoma, hepatocellular carcinoma or head and neck squamous cell carcinoma were enrolled in the trial. Before TCR sequencing, CD4+ T cells and CD8+ T cells were sorted from peripheral blood as separate populations.

In this chain, TRBV10-1 is recombined with TRBJ1-2, with a tentative D gene TRBD1 over 5 matching bases. Sequenced material: CD4+ or CD8+ T cells sorted from blood, taken in a trial of the OX40 agonist ivuxolimab. The sequence was obtained from an adult with an advanced solid tumor such as melanoma, head and neck, liver or kidney cancer. The sequenced DNA: TGCGCCAGCAGTGAGTCGGGAGGGCAGGGATCCAATAACTATGGCTACACCTTC. The encoded protein is CASSESGGQGSNNYGYTF.